The sequence of this TCR beta chain was determined in a study of siplizumab effects on memory and regulatory T cells (dated by TCRdb to between 2018 and 2020). At the level of the whole study: The effect of the anti-CD2 antibody siplizumab on alloreactive T-cell subsets was examined in allogeneic mixed lymphocyte reactions constructed from human PBMCs.

This clone was recorded a few times. No cognate antigen has been identified for it. Per-nucleotide qualities are absent, and no much larger clonotype sits a single base away. The library was prepared using the immunoSEQ multiplex PCR assay. The deep sequencing platform assayed around 95,000 TCR templates per sample. Genomic DNA extracted from sorted T cells was used for TCRbeta CDR3 sequencing. On the authors' methods: Clonal analysis of TCRbeta CDR3 data was done in the R programming language. Comparing unstimulated samples against CFSE-low samples taken after the reaction was how alloreactive CD4+ and CD8+ clones were defined. By matching sequences to the repertoires of sorted unstimulated Treg and non-Treg cells, each alloreactive CD4+ clone was assigned a regulatory or non-regulatory origin. Not all clones reach the TCRdb copy of this immuneACCESS table, which keeps in-frame sequences only. Checked studies attribute under half of the gap to unresolved V genes and leave the rest unexplained. D and trimming come from the DNA, and the V and J calls and clone size come from that table. The sample data list about 56,000 clones, and around 98% of these were observed just once. The ten largest clones represent approximately 1.1% of the sample.

In addition, sequencing in three donor pairs included unstimulated CD8+ effector memory subsets alongside CD4+ naive, CD8+ naive, CD8+ TEMRA and CD4+ memory subsets. Sorted unstimulated T cells and proliferating T cells recovered from mixed lymphocyte reactions were subjected to TCRbeta CDR3 sequencing. Fresh whole blood from ten HLA-typed healthy donors was used as the source from which PBMCs were isolated. Summary of the overall study and its limitations: Roughly 75-97% of proliferating CD4+ or CD8+ clones could not be assigned a naive or memory phenotype. The cumulative frequency of alloreactive sequences traceable to unstimulated CD4+ memory T cells was significantly reduced by siplizumab. Unstimulated naive T cells appeared to be more diverse than memory T cells, and naive cells seemed to make a substantial contribution to the alloresponse. Sequences below about 10^-5 frequency were poorly captured, so only a minor fraction of alloreactive clones could be mapped to unstimulated subsets. In reactions with siplizumab, an average of 68.8% of mappable alloreactive CD4+ clones were Treg-derived, compared with around 30% in control reactions. The suppressive function of proliferating Tregs from siplizumab cultures was not functionally confirmed.

CDR1 and CDR2 are drawn from the germline V gene: MNHNS, SASEGT. The cysteine opens and the phenylalanine closes a CDR3 of 10 amino acids. CDR3 DNA is the only sequence kept; it has 30 bases, read in frame from the first base. Deletion took 5 bases off V and 5 bases off J, with a span of 3 bases between the germline ends. The sequenced material came from naive CD8+ T cells sorted from blood. The cell subset or site label corresponds to: unstimulated naive T cells. The receptor chain draws on TRBV6-1 and TRBJ1-2, with no confidently assigned D gene. This sequence was found in a human donor in good health. The DNA sequence is as follows: TGTGCCAGCAGTTTATATGGCTACACCTTC. Translated, it gives CASSLYGYTF.